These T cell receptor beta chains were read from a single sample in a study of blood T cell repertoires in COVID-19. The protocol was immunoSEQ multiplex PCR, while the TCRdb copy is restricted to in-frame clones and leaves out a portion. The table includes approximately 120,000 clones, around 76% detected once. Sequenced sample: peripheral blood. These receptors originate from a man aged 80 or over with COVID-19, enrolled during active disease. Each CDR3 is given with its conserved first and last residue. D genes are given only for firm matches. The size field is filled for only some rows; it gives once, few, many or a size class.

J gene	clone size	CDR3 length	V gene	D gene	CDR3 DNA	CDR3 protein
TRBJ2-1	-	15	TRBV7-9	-	TGTGCCAGCAGCCCCAACACCGGGAGAAATAGTGAGCAGTTCTTC	CASSPNTGRNSEQFF
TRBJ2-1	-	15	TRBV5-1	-	TGCGCCAGCAGCTTGGTCGCCACTTCCTACAATGAGCAGTTCTTC	CASSLVATSYNEQFF
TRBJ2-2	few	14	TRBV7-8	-	TGTGCCAGCAGCTTAGCGGTAGACACCGGGGAGCTGTTTTTT	CASSLAVDTGELFF
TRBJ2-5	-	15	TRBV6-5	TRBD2	TGTGCCAGCAGCGGACTAGCGGTCTACCAAGAGACCCAGTACTTC	CASSGLAVYQETQYF
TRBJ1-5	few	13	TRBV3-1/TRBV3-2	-	TGTGCCAGCAGCCAACTGAGCAATCAGCCCCAGCATTTT	CASSQLSNQPQHF
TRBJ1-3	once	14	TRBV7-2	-	TGTGCCAGCAGCCGGGATTTATCTGGAAACACCATATATTTT	CASSRDLSGNTIYF
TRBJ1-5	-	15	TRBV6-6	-	TGTGCCAGTATTCCAGGGGCCCGCGGCGATCAGCCCCAGCATTTT	CASIPGARGDQPQHF
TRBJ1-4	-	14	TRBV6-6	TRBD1	TGTGCCAGTAGAAGGGACAGCCTTAATGAAAAACTGTTTTTT	CASRRDSLNEKLFF
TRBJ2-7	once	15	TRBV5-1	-	TGCGCCAGCGGATACTGGACAAACCGGGCATACGAGCAGTACTTC	CASGYWTNRAYEQYF
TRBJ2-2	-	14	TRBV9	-	TGTGCCAGCAGCGTAGCTACGGGGGCCGGGGAGCTGTTTTTT	CASSVATGAGELFF
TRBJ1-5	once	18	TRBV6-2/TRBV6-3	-	TGTGCCAGCAGTTACAGTGGTCCGGGGGGCTGGAGCAATCAGCCCCAGCATTTT	CASSYSGPGGWSNQPQHF
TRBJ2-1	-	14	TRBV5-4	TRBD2	TGTGCCAGCAGCCCGGGGACTAGCTTATATGAGCAGTTCTTC	CASSPGTSLYEQFF
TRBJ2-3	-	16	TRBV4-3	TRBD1	TGCGCCAGCAGCCAAAGAGGACAGGGGGCTCGAGATACGCAGTATTTT	CASSQRGQGARDTQYF
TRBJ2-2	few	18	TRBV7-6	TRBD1	TGTGCCAGCAGTCCTGAACCGACCGGGACAGGGTACACCGGGGAGCTGTTTTTT	CASSPEPTGTGYTGELFF
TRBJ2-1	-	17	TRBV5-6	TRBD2	TGTGCCAGCAGCGGGGTTTTAGCGGGGGGATCCTACAATGAGCAGTTCTTC	CASSGVLAGGSYNEQFF
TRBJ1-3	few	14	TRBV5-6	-	TGTGCCAGCAGCCGGCAGGGTTCTGGAAACACCATATATTTT	CASSRQGSGNTIYF
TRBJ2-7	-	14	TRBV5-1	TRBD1	TGCGCCAGCAGCTTCTCGGGACAGGAGTACGAGCAGTACTTC	CASSFSGQEYEQYF
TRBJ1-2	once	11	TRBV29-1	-	TGCAGCGTCGCCAACCTCCGGGGCTACACCTTC	CSVANLRGYTF
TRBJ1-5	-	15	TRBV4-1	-	TGCGCCAGCAGCGGGTGGGCAGGCAGCAATCAGCCCCAGCATTTT	CASSGWAGSNQPQHF
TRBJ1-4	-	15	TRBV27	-	TGTGCCAGCAGGAAACAGGGTGGGGCTAATGAAAAACTGTTTTTT	CASRKQGGANEKLFF
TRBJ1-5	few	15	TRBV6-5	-	TGTGCCAGCACCTGGGACATTGATAGCAATCAGCCCCAGCATTTT	CASTWDIDSNQPQHF
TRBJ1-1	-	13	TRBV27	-	TGTGCCAGCAGAAACAGGTTGGACACTGAAGCTTTCTTT	CASRNRLDTEAFF
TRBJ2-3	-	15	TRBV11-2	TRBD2	TGTGCCAGCAGCCCTGGACTAGCTATTCAAGATACGCAGTATTTT	CASSPGLAIQDTQYF
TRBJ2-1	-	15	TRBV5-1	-	TGCGCCAGCAGCCCTTCCTGGAGCTCCTACAATGAGCAGTTCTTC	CASSPSWSSYNEQFF
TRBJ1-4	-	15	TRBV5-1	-	TGCGCCAGCAGCATACAGGGTAGGACTAATGAAAAACTGTTTTTT	CASSIQGRTNEKLFF
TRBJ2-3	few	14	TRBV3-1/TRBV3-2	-	TGTGCCAGCAGCCCCCCCGCGGGCACAGATACGCAGTATTTT	CASSPPAGTDTQYF
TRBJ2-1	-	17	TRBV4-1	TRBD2	TGCGCCAGCAGCCTCGGACTAGCGGGAGGAGTCCACAATGAGCAGTTCTTC	CASSLGLAGGVHNEQFF
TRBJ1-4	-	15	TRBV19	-	TGTGCCAGTAGTATCTGGAGGGCAACTAATGAAAAACTGTTTTTT	CASSIWRATNEKLFF
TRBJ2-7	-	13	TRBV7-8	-	TGTGCCAGCAGCTTTGAAGGTCCGGGCGAGCAGTACTTC	CASSFEGPGEQYF
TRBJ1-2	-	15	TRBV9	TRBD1	TGTGCCAGCAGCGTAGTCCCTACAGGGGTCGATGGCTACACCTTC	CASSVVPTGVDGYTF
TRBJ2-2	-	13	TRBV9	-	TGTGCCAGCTCGGGACTTAACACCGGGGAGCTGTTTTTT	CASSGLNTGELFF
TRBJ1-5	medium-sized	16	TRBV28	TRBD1	TGTGCCAGCAGTTTAATCCTGGGACAGTTCGATCAGGCCCAGCATTTT	CASSLILGQFDQAQHF
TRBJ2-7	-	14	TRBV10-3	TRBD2	TGTGCCATCAGTGAACCAGCGGGAAAGTACGAGCAGTACTTC	CAISEPAGKYEQYF
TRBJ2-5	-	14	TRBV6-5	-	TGTGCCAGCAGTTATAGAGAGGAACAAGAGACCCAGTACTTC	CASSYREEQETQYF
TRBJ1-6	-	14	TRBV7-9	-	TGTGCCAGCAGCTTAGCTTCTTATAATTCACCCCTCCACTTT	CASSLASYNSPLHF
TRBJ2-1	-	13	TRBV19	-	TGTGCCAGTAGCGATTTTAGCGATGATGAGCAGTTCTTC	CASSDFSDDEQFF
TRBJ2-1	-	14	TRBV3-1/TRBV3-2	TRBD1	TGTGCCAGCAGCCGGGACAGACAGTACAATGAGCAGTTCTTC	CASSRDRQYNEQFF
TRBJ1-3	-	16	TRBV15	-	TGTGCCACCAGCAGAGACCCGGGGATGTCTGGAAACACCATATATTTT	CATSRDPGMSGNTIYF
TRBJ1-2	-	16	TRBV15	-	TGTGCCACCAGCAGAGCCCCCGGACAGACGACTTATGGCTACACCTTC	CATSRAPGQTTYGYTF
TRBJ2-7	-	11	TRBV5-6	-	TGTGCCAGCAGCTTGATAAACGAGCAGTACTTC	CASSLINEQYF